Presented here are 25 T cell receptor beta chains from one specimen sequenced in a study of blood T cell repertoires in COVID-19. Profiled with immunoSEQ multiplex PCR; TCRdb holds only in-frame clones, not every one. In the table there are more than 150,000 clones, about 87% of which are singletons. Sequencing used peripheral blood. These receptors came from a woman younger than 35 who had recovered from COVID-19.

The chain employs TRBV7-9 and TRBJ2-1, with D possibly matching TRBD2 (5 bases). Germline CDR1 reads SEHNR; CDR2 reads FQNEAQ (reference sequence). This CDR3 has 15 residues. The V gene lost 4 bases and the J gene lost 4 bases, with 14 bases spanning the gap. The CDR3 here is CASSSPGYIYNEQFF. The CDR3 DNA sequence: TGTGCCAGCAGCTCACCGGGATATATTTACAATGAGCAGTTCTTC.

The chain links TRBV6-4 to TRBJ1-5; tentatively, D is TRBD1 (6 bases). CDR3 length: 12 residues. V lost 6 bases and J lost 7, with 10 bases in between. The germline gives CDR1 MRHNA, CDR2 SNTAGT. This chain's CDR3 is CASRPDRQPQHF. Here the CDR3 DNA reads TGTGCCAGCAGGCCTGACAGGCAGCCCCAGCATTTT.

The rearrangement links TRBV2 to TRBJ2-1; D possibly corresponds to TRBD1 (5 bases). From germline, CDR1 is SNHLY and CDR2 FYNNEI. The V gene lost 2 bases and the J gene lost 5 bases, with 13 bases spanning the gap. The CDR3 consists of 15 residues. CDR3 in amino acids: CASSESGPYDNEQFF. The CDR3, as DNA: TGTGCCAGCAGTGAATCAGGGCCGTACGACAATGAGCAGTTCTTC.

The J gene is TRBJ2-5, the V gene TRBV2, with TRBD2 matching over 11 bases. This CDR3 region has 14 residues. Germline lookup yields CDR1 SNHLY and CDR2 FYNNEI. V was pared by 8 bases and J by 3 bases, with 5 bases of the junction left unmatched. The CDR3 here is CASSTSGTKETQYF. In nucleotides, the CDR3 is TGTGCCAGCTCGACTAGCGGGACGAAAGAGACCCAGTACTTC.

The rearrangement joins TRBV13 to TRBJ1-4; 7 nucleotides match TRBD1. Germline values: CDR1 PRHDT, CDR2 FYEKMQ (reference sequence). J lost 5 bases, V lost 5 bases, and 8 bases had no gene match. This CDR3 is 15 amino acids long. DNA of the CDR3: TGTGCCAGCAGCGGTCCTGGAGGGGGCAATGAAAAACTGTTTTTT. This codes for CASSGPGGGNEKLFF.

The chain carries TRBV2 and TRBJ1-5, with unresolved D. Trimming cost V 7 bases and J 9 bases, with 19 bases left between them. Germline V gene sequence: CDR1 SNHLY, CDR2 FYNNEI. The CDR3 extends over 14 amino acids. The CDR3 region is CASTDGGSGWPQHF. The CDR3 DNA reads TGTGCCAGCACTGACGGTGGGTCCGGGTGGCCCCAGCATTTT.

The genes are TRBV21-1 and TRBJ1-1. TRBV21-1 is given as a pseudogene. The CDR3 runs to 12 residues. The CDR3 DNA sequence: TGTGCCAGCAGCAAAAGTCGGGTTGAAGCTTTCTTT. As protein: CASSKSRVEAFF.

This chain uses TRBV10-3 with TRBJ2-1, with a weak D call TRBD2 (6 bases). The CDR3 has 13 residues. V was trimmed by 8 bases and J by 3 bases, leaving 11 bases between them. CDR1 ENHRY and CDR2 SYGVKD come from the germline V gene. CDR3 loop: CAIFPGGYNEQFF. The CDR3 region has the DNA TGTGCCATCTTCCCCGGGGGCTACAATGAGCAGTTCTTC.

The gene calls are TRBV27 and TRBJ1-2; D perhaps matches TRBD1 (5 bases). Between the trimmed V and J ends, which lost 1 base and 7 bases, there was a span of 13 bases. Germline V gene data show CDR1 as MNHEY and CDR2 as SMNVEV (reference sequence). CDR3 length equals 14 residues. CDR3 region: CASSLWRDSIGYTF. The CDR3 DNA is TGTGCCAGCAGTTTATGGCGGGACTCAATTGGCTACACCTTC.

V usage is TRBV27 and J usage is TRBJ1-2; 7 nucleotides line up with TRBD1. The CDR3 runs 14 residues. Germline V gene data show CDR1 as MNHEY and CDR2 as SMNVEV (reference sequence). Trimming took 5 bases from V and 6 from J; bases not matched to a gene: 9. The CDR3 protein is CASSRWTGGHGYTF. The CDR3 region has the DNA TGTGCCAGCAGTAGATGGACAGGCGGGCATGGCTACACCTTC.

The chain has TRBV19 and TRBJ2-1, with 9 positions matching TRBD2. Germline assignment: CDR1 LNHDA and CDR2 SQIVND (reference sequence). The CDR3 is made up of 17 amino acids. The trim removed 3 bases at V and 0 bases at J, leaving 6 bases unmatched. The CDR3 spells CASSISLAGSSYNEQFF. The CDR3 DNA is TGTGCCAGTAGTATCTCCCTAGCGGGGTCCTCCTACAATGAGCAGTTCTTC. Full variable domain (outside the CDR3, taken from reference TRBV19 and TRBJ2-1): DGGITQSPKYLFRKEGQNVTLSCEQNLNHDAMYWYRQDPGQGLRLIYYSQIVNDFQKGDIAEGYSVSREKKESFPLTVTSAQKNPTAFYLCASSISLAGSSYNEQFFGPGTRLTVL.

The chain has TRBV9 and TRBJ2-3; the D gene is possibly TRBD1 (5 bases). The CDR3 runs 13 residues. The V end lost 0 bases, the J end lost 5 bases, and 7 bases lay between the germline ends. The germline CDR1 and CDR2 sequences are SGDLS and YYNGEE. CDR3 loop: CASSVAQGDTQYF. The CDR3 bases are TGTGCCAGCAGCGTAGCTCAGGGAGATACGCAGTATTTT.

The table lists this clone with a count of one. The rearrangement uses TRBV27 and TRBJ1-1; the D gene is possibly TRBD1 (5 bases). V was shortened by 3 bases and J by 1 base, with 15 bases between the two germline ends. CDR3 size: 16 residues. In germline, CDR1 is MNHEY, CDR2 SMNVEV (reference sequence). The CDR3 DNA follows: TGTGCCAGCAGTTTTCCCCCGGGAGGGACGAACACTGAAGCTTTCTTT. This translates into CASSFPPGGTNTEAFF.

CDR3 sequence (DNA): TGTGCCAGCAGCTTAACGTGGGGCAGGGTCGGTCAGCCCCAGCATTTT. Its protein product is CASSLTWGRVGQPQHF. The chain is built from TRBV7-3 and TRBJ1-5; D perhaps matches TRBD1 (5 bases). In germline, CDR1 is SGHTA, CDR2 FQGTGA. The CDR3 has 16 amino acids. Trimming took off 0 bases at V and 6 bases at J, with 15 bases between the two ends.

The rearrangement joins TRBV7-9 to TRBJ1-5; the match to TRBD1 covers 7 bases. CDR3 length equals 16 residues. The V and J ends lost 7 bases and 6 bases, in that order; junction bases with no gene match: 15. Per germline, CDR1 SEHNR and CDR2 FQNEAQ (reference sequence). CDR3 DNA sequence: TGTGCCAGCACCCAGACAGGGTATCGAATACTTCAGCCCCAGCATTTT. Residues: CASTQTGYRILQPQHF.

The chain is built from TRBV9 and TRBJ2-3; D possibly corresponds to TRBD2 (5 bases). Between the trimmed V and J ends, which lost 4 bases and 0 bases, there was a span of 9 bases. The germline V gene has CDR1 SGDLS and CDR2 YYNGEE. There are 14 residues in the CDR3. CDR3 coding DNA: TGTGCCAGCAGCACTAGGGCGAGCACAGATACGCAGTATTTT. Translating it yields CASSTRASTDTQYF.

The gene calls are TRBV6-2 or TRBV6-3 and TRBJ2-7; tentative D call: TRBD2 (6 bases). The V end lost 5 bases, the J end lost 2 bases, and 10 bases lay between the germline ends. Germline-derived CDR1 and CDR2 are MNHEY and SVGEGT. This CDR3 has 13 amino acids. CDR3 sequence: CASSTGGTYEQYV. CDR3 coding DNA: TGTGCCAGCAGTACCGGGGGAACCTACGAGCAGTACGTC.

The chain uses TRBV7-9 and TRBJ1-2, with 8 bases identical to TRBD1. V lost 4 bases and J lost 4; bases outside the gene matches: 5. Germline V gene sequence: CDR1 SEHNR, CDR2 FQNEAQ (reference sequence). This CDR3 is built from 14 residues. CDR3 bases: TGTGCCAGCAGCTCGACAGGGGCAGTCTATGGCTACACCTTC. Protein sequence: CASSSTGAVYGYTF.

The chain carries TRBV6-5 and TRBJ1-4, with TRBD1 matching over 7 bases. The CDR3 is 15 residues long. Germline assignment: CDR1 MNHEY and CDR2 SVGAGI. Trimming at V came to 7 bases and at J to 8 bases, leaving 13 bases not matched to a gene. The CDR3 nucleotides are TGTGCCAGCAAGACAGGGTCTCCTTCACGGGAAAAACTGTTTTTT. Translating gives CASKTGSPSREKLFF.

The chain recombines TRBV2 with TRBJ1-3, with a tentative D call TRBD1 (6 bases). The CDR3 is made up of 14 amino acids. The germline V and J ends were trimmed by 7 bases and 0 bases, with 10 bases remaining between them. Germline V gene lookup returns CDR1 SNHLY and CDR2 FYNNEI. CDR3 protein: CASIIRGSGNTIYF. CDR3 DNA sequence: TGTGCCAGCATTATCAGGGGCTCTGGAAACACCATATATTTT.

The chain employs TRBV4-3 and TRBJ1-2; D is perhaps TRBD1 (6 bases). The CDR3 has 17 amino acids. The V end was cut by 0 bases, the J end by 3 bases, with 17 bases between. CDR1 and CDR2 from the germline V gene are LGHNA and YSLEER. This CDR3 reads CASSQDSGGGGDYGYTF. CDR3 coding DNA: TGCGCCAGCAGCCAAGATTCGGGAGGGGGTGGTGACTATGGCTACACCTTC.

This chain uses TRBV4-2 with TRBJ2-3; 13 bases match TRBD2. The CDR3 covers 18 residues. Trimming at V came to 0 bases and at J to 0 bases, leaving 3 bases not matched to a gene. Germline CDR1 reads LGHNA; CDR2 reads YNFKEQ. DNA for the CDR3: TGTGCCAGCAGCCAAGACGCGGGACTAGCGGGGAGCACAGATACGCAGTATTTT. It encodes CASSQDAGLAGSTDTQYF.

The chain links TRBV27 to TRBJ2-7; 8 positions match TRBD2. The V gene's germline CDR1 is MNHEY and CDR2 SMNVEV (reference sequence). V gave up 4 bases and J gave up 2 bases; unmatched junction bases: 7. This CDR3 spans 15 amino acids. CDR3 DNA sequence: TGTGCCAGCAGTTCCGTAGCGGGACCCCCCTACGAGCAGTACGTC. Translating gives CASSSVAGPPYEQYV.

The chain joins TRBV15 to TRBJ2-1; the match to TRBD2 covers 11 bases. J lost 7 bases, V lost 1 base, and 12 bases had no gene match. This CDR3 region has 18 residues. Germline CDR1 LNHNV, CDR2 YYDKDF (reference sequence). The DNA of the CDR3 is TGTGCCACCAGCAGAGGTGTGACCGGGACTAGCGGAAGGAATGAGCAGTTCTTC. Its translation is CATSRGVTGTSGRNEQFF.

On this clone itself: The same CDR3 is also encoded by other DNA sequences in this sample. The genes are TRBV27 and TRBJ1-1; a weak D match, TRBD1 (6 bases). V was cut by 3 bases and J by 4 bases, with 12 bases left in between. The CDR3 extends over 14 amino acids. Germline V gene data show CDR1 as MNHEY and CDR2 as SMNVEV (reference sequence). CDR3 coding DNA: TGTGCCAGCAGTTTGGGGGGGGCTAGCACTGAAGCTTTCTTT. Its translation: CASSLGGASTEAFF.